This entry lists 10 T cell receptor beta chains sequenced from one sample in a study of blood T cell repertoires in COVID-19 (dated by TCRdb to about 2020). The library was produced with the immunoSEQ multiplex PCR assay. The table comes from immuneACCESS by way of TCRdb, which keeps in-frame sequences with V and J called. Part of the clones is missing from these tables; in studies checked, under half for an unresolved V gene and the rest for unknown reasons. Within this sample are under 450,000 clones, with around 84% of them counted one time only. Of the sample, 1.1% falls within the top ten clones. The sequenced sample was peripheral blood. The receptors here all came from a human donor with acute or convalescent COVID-19. The donor label of this sample is uncertain.

The chain carries TRBV5-1 and TRBJ1-2, with D perhaps TRBD1 (5 bases). Germline V lookup: CDR1 SGHRS, CDR2 YFSETQ. V was cut by 0 bases and J by 3 bases, with 9 bases left in between. This CDR3 is built from 14 residues. The CDR3 here is CASSLAVGDYGYTF. Written as DNA, the CDR3 is TGCGCCAGCAGCTTGGCGGTAGGGGACTATGGCTACACCTTC.

The chain combines TRBV9 with TRBJ1-1, with D hard to call. This CDR3 is 13 amino acids long. The germline gives CDR1 SGDLS, CDR2 YYNGEE. Trimming shortened V by 2 bases and J by 5 bases, and 10 bases separated the two germline ends. CDR3 region: CASSVFPRTEAFF. Here the CDR3 DNA reads TGTGCCAGCAGCGTTTTTCCCCGTACTGAAGCTTTCTTT.

This chain joins TRBV5-1 and TRBJ1-1, with a tentative D call TRBD1 (5 bases). The CDR3 spans 15 residues. Trimming shortened V by 4 bases and J by 3 bases, and 16 bases separated the two germline ends. The germline CDR1 and CDR2 sequences are SGHRS and YFSETQ. The CDR3, as DNA: TGCGCCAGCAGCCCCGGCAACAGGCATGACACTGAAGCTTTCTTT. This gives the protein CASSPGNRHDTEAFF.

V is TRBV30 and J is TRBJ1-2; D unclear. CDR3 length equals 16 residues. Germline CDR1 reads GTSNPN; CDR2 reads SVGIG (reference sequence). Trimming removed 1 base from V and 4 bases from J, with 19 bases in between. The CDR3, as DNA: TGTGCCTGGAGTGGGGATACTAGAGCATCTTTCTATGGCTACACCTTC. Translation gives CAWSGDTRASFYGYTF.

The chain has TRBV19 and TRBJ2-5, with TRBD2 identical over 14 bases. Germline V gene sequence: CDR1 LNHDA, CDR2 SQIVND (reference sequence). The CDR3 spans 18 residues. V lost 3 bases to trimming and J lost 4 bases; unmatched junction nucleotides: 10. The CDR3 spells CASSISFGTSGGGETQYF. The CDR3 nucleotides read TGTGCCAGTAGTATTAGTTTCGGGACTAGCGGGGGAGGAGAGACCCAGTACTTC.

CDR3 in amino acids: CASSSGQFNQPQHF. The CDR3 nucleotides read TGTGCCAGCAGCTCGGGACAGTTCAATCAGCCCCAGCATTTT. V usage is TRBV7-8 and J usage is TRBJ1-5, with 7 positions matching TRBD1. CDR3 size: 14 residues. V lost 4 bases and J lost 3; bases outside the gene matches: 3. Looked up from germline, CDR1 is SGHVS and CDR2 is FQNEAQ.

The chain joins TRBV15 to TRBJ2-3; TRBD1 agrees at 11 bases. CDR3 length: 15 amino acids. The V gene end was trimmed by 5 bases and the J gene end by 6 bases; junction bases not matched to a gene: 7. In germline, CDR1 is LNHNV, CDR2 YYDKDF (reference sequence). The CDR3, as DNA: TGTGCCACCAGCCCCCGGGACAGGGGGTTTGATACGCAGTATTTT. Encoded protein: CATSPRDRGFDTQYF.

V usage is TRBV20-1 and J usage is TRBJ1-1, with D tentatively TRBD1 (6 bases). Trimming removed 3 bases at V and 0 bases at J, with 17 bases between. The CDR3 sequence is 16 residues long. Looked up from germline, CDR1 is DFQATT and CDR2 is SNEGSKA (reference sequence). The CDR3 region is CSASSLDSPLNTEAFF. The DNA for the CDR3 is TGCAGTGCTAGTTCCTTGGACAGCCCTTTGAACACTGAAGCTTTCTTT.

The chain recombines TRBV3-1 (or the pseudogene TRBV3-2) with TRBJ1-1, with a possible D match to TRBD1 (5 bases). Germline CDR1 reads LGHDT; CDR2 reads YNNKEL (reference sequence). Deletions cut 2 bases from V and 1 base from J, with 11 bases between. This CDR3 region has 15 residues. The DNA for the CDR3 is TGTGCCAGCAGCCAATTCTGGGGCCCGAACACTGAAGCTTTCTTT. It yields the protein CASSQFWGPNTEAFF.

The J gene is TRBJ1-2, the V gene TRBV6-5; unclear D gene. Germline V gene lookup returns CDR1 MNHEY and CDR2 SVGAGI. The CDR3 loop spans 11 amino acids. Trimming removed 6 bases from V and 8 bases from J, with 10 bases in between. The CDR3 DNA reads as TGTGCCAGCAGACAGTCTGCGGGCTACACCTTC. Amino acids: CASRQSAGYTF.